Below, 17 T cell receptor beta chains from the same sample are listed, as sequenced in a study of T cell responses to AZD1222 COVID-19 vaccine. Method: immunoSEQ multiplex PCR; TCRdb's copy keeps in-frame clones and lacks some. Among about 170,000 clones listed, 85% to 95% were seen once. The input for sequencing was peripheral blood, taken on day 0 of AZD1222 vaccination. The receptors come from an adult in good health.

CDR3 sequence: CASSSHRGTEAFF. CDR3 nucleotide sequence: TGTGCCAGCAGCTCACACAGGGGCACTGAAGCTTTCTTT. This chain connects TRBV11-1 to TRBJ1-1; 7 nucleotides match TRBD1. V shed 4 bases, J shed 4 bases, and the junction held 3 bases outside the gene matches. Germline CDR1 and CDR2: SGHAT and FQDESV (reference sequence). This CDR3 has 13 amino acids. Variable domain in full (rest from reference TRBV11-1 and TRBJ1-1): EAEVAQSPRYKITEKSQAVAFWCDPISGHATLYWYRQILGQGPELLVQFQDESVVDDSQLPKDRFSAERLKGVDSTLKIQPAELGDSAMYLCASSSHRGTEAFFGQGTRLTVV.

V is TRBV6-5 and J is TRBJ2-2, with a weak D call TRBD1 (5 bases). Germline CDR1 MNHEY, CDR2 SVGAGI. Between the trimmed V and J ends, which lost 8 bases and 5 bases, there was a span of 15 bases. The CDR3 is 14 residues long. The CDR3 region has the DNA TGTGCCAGCTATCCCGTCAGGGTAACCGGGGAGCTGTTTTTT. Translated, it gives CASYPVRVTGELFF.

The chain recombines TRBV19 with TRBJ1-1; unclear D gene. Germline assignment: CDR1 LNHDA and CDR2 SQIVND (reference sequence). CDR3 size: 14 residues. Trimming stripped 3 bases from V and 3 bases from J, with 11 bases between. The CDR3 DNA reads as TGTGCCAGTAGTATGTCCGGCAGGTACACTGAAGCTTTCTTT. Amino acid sequence: CASSMSGRYTEAFF.

The V gene is TRBV28, the J gene TRBJ1-2; TRBD1 aligns across 7 bases. The V gene's germline CDR1 is MDHEN and CDR2 SYDVKM. This CDR3 has 16 amino acids. V was pared by 8 bases and J by 4 bases, with 16 bases of the junction left unmatched. The CDR3 region is CASRPWRGGSFYGYTF. The CDR3, as DNA: TGTGCCAGCCGACCTTGGCGAGGGGGCAGTTTCTATGGCTACACCTTC.

The V and J genes are TRBV29-1 and TRBJ1-4, with 7 bases aligning to TRBD1. Germline loops: CDR1 SQVTM, CDR2 ANQGSEA. Trimming took 4 bases from V and 0 from J; bases not matched to a gene: 20. The CDR3 totals 20 residues. The CDR3 DNA reads TGCAGCGTTGGCCCTCTCGGGGCTGGACAGGTGGGGGCAACTAATGAAAAACTGTTTTTT. It specifies CSVGPLGAGQVGATNEKLFF.

This chain links TRBV4-1 with TRBJ2-7; the match to TRBD2 covers 8 bases. The germline V gene has CDR1 MGHRA and CDR2 YSYEKL. This CDR3 comprises 13 residues. The V and J ends lost 4 bases and 3 bases, in that order; junction bases with no gene match: 2. The CDR3 loop is CASSRTSIYEQYF. DNA of the CDR3: TGCGCCAGCAGCCGGACTAGCATCTACGAGCAGTACTTC.

The chain employs TRBV7-9 and TRBJ1-1; no clear D gene. Trimming removed 5 bases at V and 2 bases at J, with 18 bases between. Germline CDR1 is SEHNR and CDR2 is FQNEAQ (reference sequence). This CDR3 has 16 amino acids. The CDR3 DNA follows: TGTGCCAGCAGCACTTTGTCCCCGTTGATAAACACTGAAGCTTTCTTT. This sequence encodes CASSTLSPLINTEAFF.

CDR3 DNA: TGTGCCAGCAGTGAGCTGGGCTCCTATAATTCACCCCTCCACTTT. Its protein is CASSELGSYNSPLHF. V gene TRBV6-4 combines with J gene TRBJ1-6; D ambiguous. The V and J ends lost 3 bases and 0 bases respectively, with 6 bases between them. This CDR3 is built from 15 residues. The germline V gene encodes CDR1 MRHNA and CDR2 SNTAGT.

This sequence joins TRBV5-6 and TRBJ1-1, with D perhaps matching TRBD1 (5 bases). Germline V gene sequence: CDR1 SGHDT, CDR2 YYEEEE. V was trimmed by 0 bases and J by 5 bases, leaving 14 bases between them. CDR3 length: 15 residues. In DNA, the CDR3 is TGTGCCAGCAGCTTGGGGACATTTTCGAATACTGAAGCTTTCTTT. It translates to CASSLGTFSNTEAFF.

The chain employs TRBV2 and TRBJ2-1; D not resolved. The CDR3 is made up of 14 amino acids. The V gene's germline CDR1 is SNHLY and CDR2 FYNNEI. V lost 7 bases to trimming and J lost 6 bases, with 16 bases between them. CDR3 in DNA: TGTGCCAGCATCCGCCAGATCCCTTTCAATGAGCAGTTCTTC. This codes for CASIRQIPFNEQFF.

This clone was seen a single time. This chain links TRBV5-5 with TRBJ1-3; D gene uncertain. V gave up 7 bases and J gave up 0 bases, with 17 bases separating them. Germline values: CDR1 SGHKS, CDR2 YYEKEE (reference sequence). The CDR3 has 16 residues. The CDR3 nucleotides read TGTGCCAGCGGGATGGTATGGCAGAACTCTGGAAACACCATATATTTT. Protein sequence: CASGMVWQNSGNTIYF. The full variable domain, its missing parts supplied by reference TRBV5-5 and TRBJ1-3, is DAGVTQSPTHLIKTRGQQVTLRCSPISGHKSVSWYQQVLGQGPQFIFQYYEKEERGRGNFPDRFSARQFPNYSSELNVNALLLGDSALYLCASGMVWQNSGNTIYFGEGSWLTVV.

The chain is built from TRBV11-2 and TRBJ1-5, with D possibly being TRBD1 (6 bases). This CDR3 contains 14 residues. Germline CDR1 reads SGHAT; CDR2 reads FQNNGV. With 2 bases removed from V and 7 bases from J, the gap between germline ends came to 12 bases. CDR3: CASSLPGVHQPQHF. CDR3 DNA: TGTGCCAGCAGCTTACCAGGGGTCCACCAGCCCCAGCATTTT.

This chain links TRBV10-1 with TRBJ1-1; D ambiguous. Trimming cost V 8 bases and J 0 bases, with 13 bases left between them. Per germline, CDR1 WNHNN and CDR2 SYGVQD (reference sequence). CDR3 length: 14 amino acids. As DNA, the CDR3 is TGCGCCAGCTGGGATGTTTATTTGAACACTGAAGCTTTCTTT. Its protein product is CASWDVYLNTEAFF.

This clone appeared once. J is TRBJ1-2 and V is TRBV30; no clear D gene. CDR3 size: 12 residues. The V end was cut by 5 bases, the J end by 4 bases, with 11 bases between. Germline CDR1 reads GTSNPN; CDR2 reads SVGIG (reference sequence). The CDR3: CAWGPLGYGYTF. The CDR3 DNA sequence: TGTGCCTGGGGTCCCCTGGGCTATGGCTACACCTTC.

This chain links TRBV25-1 with TRBJ1-6, with a possible D match to TRBD1 (5 bases). CDR3 length: 14 amino acids. V shed 8 bases and J shed 0 bases, with 8 bases lying between them. Looked up from germline, CDR1 is MGHDK and CDR2 is SYGVNS. The DNA of the CDR3 is TGTGCCAGCGGGGACCTCTCCTATAATTCACCCCTCCACTTT. The encoded protein is CASGDLSYNSPLHF.

This chain links TRBV15 with TRBJ2-3; D uncertain. From germline, CDR1 is LNHNV and CDR2 YYDKDF (reference sequence). The length of the CDR3 is 12 residues. V was clipped by 1 base and J by 2 bases, with 1 base between them. The CDR3, as DNA: TGTGCCACCAGCAGAGCCACAGATACGCAGTATTTT. It translates to CATSRATDTQYF.

V is TRBV6-5 and J is TRBJ1-1; D is ambiguous. The germline gives CDR1 MNHEY, CDR2 SVGAGI. This CDR3 comprises 11 residues. Trimming removed 6 bases at V and 8 bases at J, with 10 bases between. CDR3 DNA sequence: TGTGCCAGCAGCGGACTAGCAGAAGCTTTCTTT. This codes for CASSGLAEAFF.